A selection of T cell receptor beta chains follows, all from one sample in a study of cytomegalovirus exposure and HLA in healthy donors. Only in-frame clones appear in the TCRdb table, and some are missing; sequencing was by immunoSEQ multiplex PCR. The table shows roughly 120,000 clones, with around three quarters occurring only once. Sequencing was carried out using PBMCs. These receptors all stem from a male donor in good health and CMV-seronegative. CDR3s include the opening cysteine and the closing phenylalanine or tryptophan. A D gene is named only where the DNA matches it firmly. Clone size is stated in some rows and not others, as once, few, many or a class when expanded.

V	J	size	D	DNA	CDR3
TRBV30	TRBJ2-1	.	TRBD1	TGTGCCTCGAGGGACAGGGACCCTTACAATGAGCAGTTCTTC	CASRDRDPYNEQFF
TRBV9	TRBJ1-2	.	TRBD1	TGTGCCAGCAGCGCCCACCCGGAGAGCGACAGGGTGTATGGCTACACCTTC	CASSAHPESDRVYGYTF
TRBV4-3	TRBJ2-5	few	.	TGCGCCAGCAGCCCCGCTTGGGGCGGGGCCCAAGAGACCCAGTACTTC	CASSPAWGGAQETQYF
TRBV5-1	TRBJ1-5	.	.	TGCGCCAGCAGCGAACAGGGAGATCAGCCCCAGCATTTT	CASSEQGDQPQHF
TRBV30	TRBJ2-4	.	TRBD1	TGTGCCTGGAGGATACAGGGGGGAGAAAACAGTCAGTACTTC	CAWRIQGGENSQYF
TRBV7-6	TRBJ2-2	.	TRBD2	TGTGCCAGCAGCCAAGGACTAGATATTACCGGGGAGCTGTTTTTT	CASSQGLDITGELFF
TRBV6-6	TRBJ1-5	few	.	TGTGCCAGCAGTTACTCGGGGGACATTTTTGATGGACCCCAGCATTTT	CASSYSGDIFDGPQHF
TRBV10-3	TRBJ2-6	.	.	TGTGCCATCAGTGAGTCGAGAATTATAGTCTCTGGGGCCAACGTCCTGACTTTC	CAISESRIIVSGANVLTF
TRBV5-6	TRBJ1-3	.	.	TGTGCCAGCAGCCCCCTGACAGGACGAAGTGGAAACACCATATATTTT	CASSPLTGRSGNTIYF
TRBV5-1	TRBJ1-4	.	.	TGCGCCAGCAGAGAACCAGGGGAAACTAATGAAAAACTGTTTTTT	CASREPGETNEKLFF
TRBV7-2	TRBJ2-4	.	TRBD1	TGTGCCAGCAGCTTGGACCGGGACAGGGGGGCCATTCAGTACTTC	CASSLDRDRGAIQYF
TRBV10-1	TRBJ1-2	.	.	TGCGCCAGCGGGTCCCAGTCTAGGTTTCGATACATCAACTATGGCTACACCTTC	CASGSQSRFRYINYGYTF
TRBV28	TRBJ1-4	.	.	TGTGCCAGCAGAGCGGACAGAAATGAAAAACTGTTTTTT	CASRADRNEKLFF
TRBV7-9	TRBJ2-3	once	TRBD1	TGTGCCAGCAGCTCCCCAGGACAGGGACACGCAGATACGCAGTATTTT	CASSSPGQGHADTQYF
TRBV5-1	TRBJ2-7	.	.	TGCGCCAGCGGGACTGTGAGCTCCTACGAGCAGTACTTC	CASGTVSSYEQYF
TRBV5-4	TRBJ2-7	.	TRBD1	TGTGCCAGCAGCTTGGGGGGACAGGGGTGGGAGCAGTACTTC	CASSLGGQGWEQYF
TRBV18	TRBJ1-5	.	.	TGTGCCAGCTCACCACTATCCCTGTCGGGTGGCAATCAGCCCCAGCATTTT	CASSPLSLSGGNQPQHF
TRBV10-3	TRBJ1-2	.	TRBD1	TGTGCCATCAGTGAGTCTTTAGGGGGCGATACAGCTAACTATGGCTACACCTTC	CAISESLGGDTANYGYTF
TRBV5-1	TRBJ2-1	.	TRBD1	TGCGCCAGCATCAAAGACAGGGGGCGCCCCTACAATGAGCAGTTCTTC	CASIKDRGRPYNEQFF
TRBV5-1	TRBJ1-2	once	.	TGCGCCAGCAGCTTGTTGGGGGCAGCCGCCTATGGCTACACCTTC	CASSLLGAAAYGYTF
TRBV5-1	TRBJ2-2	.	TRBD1	TGCGCCAGCCGACAGGGGGCCTCGAACACCGGGGAGCTGTTTTTT	CASRQGASNTGELFF
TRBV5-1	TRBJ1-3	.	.	TGCGGTTCGCGGGAACCTGGAAACACCATATATTTT	CGSREPGNTIYF
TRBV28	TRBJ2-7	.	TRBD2	TGTGCCAGCAGACCCCCTAGCGGGAGCTCCTACGAGCAGTACTTC	CASRPPSGSSYEQYF
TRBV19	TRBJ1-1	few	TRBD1	TGTGCCAGTAGTATCTGGACAGGGGGCACTGAAGCTTTCTTT	CASSIWTGGTEAFF
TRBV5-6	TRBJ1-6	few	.	TGTGCCAGCAGCTCTAGAGGGAGGGTCGGGAATAATTCACCCCTCCACTTT	CASSSRGRVGNNSPLHF
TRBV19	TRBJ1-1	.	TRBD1	TGTGCCAGTAGTCCCTGGGACAGCTTCTGGAACACTGAAGCTTTCTTT	CASSPWDSFWNTEAFF
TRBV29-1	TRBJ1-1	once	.	TGCAGCGTTGAAGACCTAGGAGGTTCTGGTGGCACTGAAGCTTTCTTT	CSVEDLGGSGGTEAFF
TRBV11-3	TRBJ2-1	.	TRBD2	TGTGCCAGCAGCTTGGATAGCGGGAGCTTCTACAATGAGCAGTTCTTC	CASSLDSGSFYNEQFF
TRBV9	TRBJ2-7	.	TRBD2	TGTGCCAGCAGCGTTCCGGGACTAGCGGGGATCAACGAGCAGTACTTC	CASSVPGLAGINEQYF
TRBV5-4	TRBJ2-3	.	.	TGTGCCAGCAGCTTGATGGAGGAGAGGACAGATACGCAGTATTTT	CASSLMEERTDTQYF
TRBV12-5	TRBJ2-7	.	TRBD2	TGTGCTAGTGGTTTGGAGGGACTAGAAAACTACGAGCAGTACTTC	CASGLEGLENYEQYF
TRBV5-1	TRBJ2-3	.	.	TGCGCCAGCAGCGGAGGGACTCGGACAGATACGCAGTATTTT	CASSGGTRTDTQYF
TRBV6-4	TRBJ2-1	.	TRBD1	TGTGCCAGCAGTGACTCGATTGGACAGGGGATACGTGAGCAGTTCTTC	CASSDSIGQGIREQFF
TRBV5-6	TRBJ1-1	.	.	TGTGCCAGCAGCCGCTATGGACGGGGTGAAGCTTTCTTT	CASSRYGRGEAFF
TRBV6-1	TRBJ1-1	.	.	TGTGCCAGCAGCCAACGGGTTAGGGCTTTCTTT	CASSQRVRAFF
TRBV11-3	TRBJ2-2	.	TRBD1	TGTGCCAGCAGCCCATCCGACAGGGTGAACACCGGGGAGCTGTTTTTT	CASSPSDRVNTGELFF
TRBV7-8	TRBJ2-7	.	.	TGTGCCAGCAGCGCCGAGGGTGGATCCTACGAGCAGTACTTC	CASSAEGGSYEQYF
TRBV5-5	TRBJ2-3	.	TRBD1	TGTGCCAGCAGCTTGGCCGAGACAGGGAGAAGCACAGATACGCAGTATTTT	CASSLAETGRSTDTQYF
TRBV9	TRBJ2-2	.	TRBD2	TGTGCCAGCAGTGATTCTAGCGGGGGGAGCCCCGGGGAGCTGTTTTTT	CASSDSSGGSPGELFF
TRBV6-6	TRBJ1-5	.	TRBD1	TGTGCCAGCAGACACAGGGGGGGAAGCAATCAGCCCCAGCATTTT	CASRHRGGSNQPQHF
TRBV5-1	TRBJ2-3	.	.	TGCGCCAGCAGCTCGCTCACAACAGATACGCAGTATTTT	CASSSLTTDTQYF